This T cell receptor (beta chain) was found in a study of blood T cell repertoires in COVID-19. As for the study in general: Samples taken during acute and convalescent COVID-19 were collected in the United States, Italy and Spain.

Per the original data handling: Estimation of nucleated cell counts was performed using reference gene primer amplification. Profiling relied on immunoSEQ multiplex PCR, and the TCRdb table lists in-frame clones only, not all of them. D and trimming were read from the DNA, whereas the V and J calls and clone size are those reported in that table. This table has approximately 270,000 clones, approximately 90% appearing once. This CDR3 region has 14 residues. J was trimmed by 6 bases and V by 4 bases; bases with no gene match: 6. Germline CDR1 and CDR2: SGDLS and YYNGEE. This TCR was sampled from a man aged 18 to 35 with active or convalescent COVID-19. The chain recombines TRBV9 with TRBJ2-2; 7 bases are shared with TRBD2. Material: peripheral blood. The CDR3 nucleotides are TGTGCCAGCAGCCCCCAGGGAGGGGCCGGGGAGCTGTTTTTT. It specifies CASSPQGGAGELFF.